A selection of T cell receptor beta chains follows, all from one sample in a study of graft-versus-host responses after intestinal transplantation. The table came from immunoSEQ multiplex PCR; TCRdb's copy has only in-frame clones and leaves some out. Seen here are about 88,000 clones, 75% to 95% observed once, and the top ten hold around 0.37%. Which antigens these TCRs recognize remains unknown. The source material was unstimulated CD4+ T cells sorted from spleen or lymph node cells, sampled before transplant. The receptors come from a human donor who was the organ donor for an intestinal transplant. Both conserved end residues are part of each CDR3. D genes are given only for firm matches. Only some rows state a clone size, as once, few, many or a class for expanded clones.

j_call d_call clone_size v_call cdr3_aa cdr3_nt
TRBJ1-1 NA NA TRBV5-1 CASSFGGAPEAFF TGCGCCAGCAGCTTTGGGGGGGCCCCTGAAGCTTTCTTT
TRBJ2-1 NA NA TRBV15 CATSRVAGPYNEQFF TGTGCCACCAGCAGAGTGGCAGGGCCCTACAATGAGCAGTTCTTC
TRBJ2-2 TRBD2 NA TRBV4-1 CASSHRRGGPGELFF TGCGCCAGCAGCCATCGACGGGGGGGGCCCGGGGAGCTGTTTTTT
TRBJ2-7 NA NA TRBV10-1 CASSDVFGGSYEQYF TGCGCCAGCAGCGATGTTTTTGGAGGGAGCTACGAGCAGTACTTC
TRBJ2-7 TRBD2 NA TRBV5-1 CASSSNDPTSGVYEQYF TGCGCCAGCAGCAGTAACGACCCAACTAGCGGGGTCTACGAGCAGTACTTC
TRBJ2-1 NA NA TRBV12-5 CASGLSSGQHNEQFF TGTGCTAGTGGTTTATCGAGCGGGCAACACAATGAGCAGTTCTTC
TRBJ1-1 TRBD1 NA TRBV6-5 CASRRQGAEAFF TGTGCCAGCAGACGACAGGGCGCTGAAGCTTTCTTT
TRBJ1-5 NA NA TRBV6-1 CASSPGDFSNQPQHF TGTGCCAGCAGCCCGGGGGACTTTAGCAATCAGCCCCAGCATTTT
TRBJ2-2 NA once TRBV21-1 CASSKLRTGAGELFF TGTGCCAGCAGCAAACTACGGACAGGGGCGGGGGAGCTGTTTTTT
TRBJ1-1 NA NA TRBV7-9 CASSLASYQGNEAFF TGTGCCAGCAGCTTAGCTTCTTACCAGGGGAATGAAGCTTTCTTT
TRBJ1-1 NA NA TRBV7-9 CACLTQGIKAFF TGTGCCTGTCTGACACAGGGAATAAAAGCTTTCTTT
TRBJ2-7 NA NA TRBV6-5 CASSYLQFHEQYF TGTGCCAGCAGTTACCTACAGTTCCACGAGCAGTACTTC
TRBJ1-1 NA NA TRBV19 CASSIMEGIEAFF TGTGCCAGTAGTATAATGGAGGGCATAGAAGCTTTCTTT
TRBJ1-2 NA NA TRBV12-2 CASRFGTGNNYGYTF NA
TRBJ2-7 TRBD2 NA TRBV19 CASSRTSGPSSYEQYF TGTGCCAGTAGTAGGACTAGCGGGCCTAGCTCCTACGAGCAGTACTTC
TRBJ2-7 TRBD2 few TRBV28 CASSSSGTSRYYEQYF TGTGCCAGCAGTTCCTCCGGGACTAGCAGATACTACGAGCAGTACTTC
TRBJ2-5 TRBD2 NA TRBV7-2 CASSSGLAGALQETQYF TGTGCCAGCAGCTCGGGACTAGCGGGGGCCCTCCAAGAGACCCAGTACTTC
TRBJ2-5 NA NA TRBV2 CASSATRGETQYF TGTGCCAGCAGCGCCACCCGGGGGGAGACCCAGTACTTC
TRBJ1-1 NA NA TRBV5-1 CASSWRDLGTEAFF TGCGCCAGCAGCTGGAGGGACTTGGGCACTGAAGCTTTCTTT
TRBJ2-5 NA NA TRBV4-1 CASSRASGGYQETQYF TGCGCCAGCAGCCGCGCGAGTGGCGGGTACCAAGAGACCCAGTACTTC
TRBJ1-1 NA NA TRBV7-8 CASSRRDRNTEAFF TGTGCCAGCAGCCGACGAGACAGGAACACTGAAGCTTTCTTT
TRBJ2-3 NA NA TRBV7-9 CASSPQGIDTQYF TGTGCCAGCAGCCCCCAGGGGATAGATACGCAGTATTTT
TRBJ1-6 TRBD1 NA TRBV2 CASKPGQVNSPLHF TGTGCCAGCAAACCGGGACAGGTCAATTCACCCCTCCACTTT
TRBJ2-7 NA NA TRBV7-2 CASSLVSARDEQYF TGTGCCAGCAGCTTAGTCAGTGCGCGGGACGAGCAGTACTTC
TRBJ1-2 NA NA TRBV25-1 CASREPPGQSFHTF TGTGCCAGCAGGGAACCTCCAGGACAGAGCTTTCACACCTTC
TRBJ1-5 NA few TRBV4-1 CASSQGTGRNQPQHF TGCGCCAGCAGCCAAGGTACAGGCCGAAATCAGCCCCAGCATTTT
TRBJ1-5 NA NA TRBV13 CASSGRGGGAPQHF TGTGCCAGCAGCGGACGCGGGGGCGGCGCGCCCCAGCATTTT
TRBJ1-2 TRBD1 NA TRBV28 CASSLSPGQGDGYTF TGTGCCAGCAGTTTAAGCCCCGGACAGGGAGACGGCTACACCTTC
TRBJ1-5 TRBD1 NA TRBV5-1 CASSLEKGDRGNQPQHF TGCGCCAGCAGCTTGGAAAAGGGGGACAGGGGGAATCAGCCCCAGCATTTT
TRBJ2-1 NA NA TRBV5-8 CASSFVPGLRYNEQFF TGTGCCAGCAGCTTTGTCCCGGGACTGCGATACAATGAGCAGTTCTTC
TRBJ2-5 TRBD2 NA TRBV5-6 CASSKESPGLARSQYF TGTGCCAGCAGCAAAGAATCTCCGGGACTAGCGAGGTCCCAGTACTTC
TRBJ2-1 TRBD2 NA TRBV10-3 CAIGRREMGDEQFF TGTGCCATCGGACGGCGGGAGATGGGCGATGAGCAGTTCTTC